This T cell receptor (beta chain) was profiled in a study of shared clonotypes between healthy human individuals. In the study overall: The cohort comprised a couple of women and a few men. Their ages spanned 18 to 49 years.

Germline V gene data show CDR1 as SGHTA and CDR2 as FQGNSA. The CDR3 totals 14 residues. The V end was cut by 0 bases, the J end by 3 bases, with 6 bases between. Running of the assay took place at deep level. Loaded into unsorted PBMC replicate PCRs was roughly 300 ng DNA, roughly 31,000 T cell genomes. TCRdb's table, derived via immunoSEQ multiplex PCR, lists solely in-frame clones and lacks some. Among about half a million clones listed, around three quarters were seen once. This chain connects TRBV7-2 to TRBJ1-3; D remains ambiguous. Sequencing was performed on PBMCs. The TCR comes from a woman in her forties in good health. Some clones in this sample may be carry-over from other donors' samples. The CDR3 protein is CASSLAGVGNTIYF. Written as DNA, the CDR3 is TGTGCCAGCAGCTTAGCCGGGGTTGGAAACACCATATATTTT. The full variable domain, rest sourced from reference TRBV7-2 and TRBJ1-3, is GAGVSQSPSNKVTEKGKDVELRCDPISGHTALYWYRQSLGQGLEFLIYFQGNSAPDKSGLPSDRFSAERTGGSVSTLTIQRTQQEDSAVYLCASSLAGVGNTIYFGEGSWLTVV.